Below are 28 T cell receptor beta chains sequenced from a single sample in a study of CD8 T cells in ankylosing spondylitis. TCRdb processed the 5' RACE reads anew with MiXCR; each CDR3 protein has one entry. Found here are around 300,000 distinct CDR3 sequences, roughly 14% of them singletons; the top ten hold approximately 0.99%. Sequences were obtained from blood, either unsorted or a sorted T cell fraction (not recorded which). The receptors come from a male donor with ankylosing spondylitis or in good health (not recorded which).

This clonotype occurred a few times. The J gene is TRBJ2-1, the V gene TRBV3-1, with 9 bases lining up with TRBD1. There are 16 residues in the CDR3. From germline, CDR1 is LGHDT and CDR2 YNNKEL (reference sequence). Trimming removed 4 bases from V and 2 bases from J; junction bases left unmatched: 6. Written as DNA, the CDR3 is TGTGCCAGCAGCCCCCTGACAGGGGGACCCTACAATGAGCAGTTCTTC. As protein: CASSPLTGGPYNEQFF.

This chain links TRBV9 with TRBJ2-1; 10 nucleotides line up with TRBD2. CDR3 length: 15 residues. Trimming at V came to 4 bases and at J to 7 bases, leaving 8 bases not matched to a gene. Germline V gene lookup returns CDR1 SGDLS and CDR2 YYNGEE. Here the CDR3 reads CASSPSGGAWNEQFF. The CDR3 DNA reads TGTGCCAGCAGCCCAAGCGGGGGGGCGTGGAATGAGCAGTTCTTC.

This clonotype came up a few times. The V and J genes are TRBV9 and TRBJ2-3, with D tentatively TRBD2 (7 bases). Trimming removed 1 base at V and 0 bases at J, with 12 bases between. Germline lookup yields CDR1 SGDLS and CDR2 YYNGEE. This CDR3 contains 16 residues. CDR3 sequence: CASSVKGGVSTDTQYF. CDR3 coding DNA: TGTGCCAGCAGCGTAAAAGGGGGGGTCAGCACAGATACGCAGTATTTT.

This clonotype was counted a few times. V and J are TRBV20-1 and TRBJ1-1; no definite D call. CDR1 DFQATT and CDR2 SNEGSKA come from the germline V gene (reference sequence). The CDR3 extends over 11 amino acids. V lost 4 bases to trimming and J lost 2 bases, with 5 bases between them. The CDR3 bases are TGCAGTGCTAAAGAAAACACTGAAGCTTTCTTT. Its protein product is CSAKENTEAFF.

The gene calls are TRBV12-3 or TRBV12-4 and TRBJ2-5; D possibly corresponds to TRBD2 (5 bases). Trimming took off 6 bases at V and 2 bases at J, with 10 bases between the two ends. CDR3 length equals 13 residues. DNA for the CDR3: TGTGCCAGCAGGGTGGACTTTCAAGAGACCCAGTACTTC. Translating gives CASRVDFQETQYF.

J is TRBJ1-1 and V is TRBV7-9; D is possibly TRBD1 (6 bases). V lost 6 bases and J 0 bases, leaving 11 bases between the germline ends. Germline V gene data show CDR1 as SEHNR and CDR2 as FQNEAQ (reference sequence). The CDR3 is 14 amino acids. Here the CDR3 reads CASRADRLNTEAFF. CDR3 DNA: TGTGCCAGCAGGGCAGACAGGCTGAACACTGAAGCTTTCTTT.

This clonotype was observed many times. The CDR3: CSVAGTGVTGELFF. As DNA, the CDR3 is TGCAGCGTGGCCGGGACAGGGGTGACCGGGGAGCTGTTTTTT. The chain joins TRBV29-1 to TRBJ2-2, with 10 bases lining up with TRBD1. In germline, CDR1 is SQVTM, CDR2 ANQGSEA. The CDR3 contains 14 residues. J lost 5 bases, V lost 6 bases, and 6 bases had no gene match.

This clonotype was detected many times. The V gene is TRBV5-1, the J gene TRBJ2-2; TRBD2 aligns across 8 bases. CDR3 length: 15 amino acids. V lost 4 bases to trimming and J lost 6 bases; unmatched junction nucleotides: 8. Germline V gene sequence: CDR1 SGHRS, CDR2 YFSETQ. The CDR3 region is CASSGGTSWAGELFF. The CDR3 DNA follows: TGCGCCAGCAGCGGCGGGACTAGTTGGGCCGGGGAGCTGTTTTTT.

This clonotype was picked up many times. The chain recombines TRBV24-1 with TRBJ2-1, with 7 bases matching TRBD2. J was trimmed by 6 bases and V by 0 bases; bases with no gene match: 4. This CDR3 has 15 amino acids. Germline values: CDR1 KGHDR, CDR2 SFDVKD. The CDR3 spells CATSDLREGRNEQFF. In DNA form, the CDR3 reads TGTGCCACCAGTGATTTGAGGGAGGGCCGCAATGAGCAGTTCTTC.

Here the CDR3 reads CASSFSSGVVDAFF. The CDR3, as DNA: TGTGCCAGCAGCTTCTCCTCAGGGGTCGTCGATGCTTTCTTT. V usage is TRBV5-4 and J usage is TRBJ1-1; D might be TRBD1 (6 bases). Trimming pared 2 bases from V and 11 bases from J, leaving 19 bases between. The CDR3 contains 14 residues. The germline V gene encodes CDR1 SGHNT and CDR2 YYREEE (reference sequence). The full variable domain, its missing parts supplied by reference TRBV5-4 and TRBJ1-1, is ETGVTQSPTHLIKTRGQQVTLRCSSQSGHNTVSWYQQALGQGPQFIFQYYREEENGRGNFPPRFSGLQFPNYSSELNVNALELDDSALYLCASSFSSGVVDAFFGQGTRLTVV.

This clonotype was observed a handful of times. The chain uses TRBV11-2 and TRBJ2-2; 7 bases agree with TRBD1. V shed 0 bases and J 6 bases; nucleotides not matched to a gene: 13. Germline assignment: CDR1 SGHAT and CDR2 FQNNGV. There are 18 residues in the CDR3. The CDR3 protein is CASSLDTGADLGAGELFF. CDR3 nucleotide sequence: TGTGCCAGCAGCTTAGACACAGGGGCAGACCTGGGCGCCGGGGAGCTGTTTTTT.

This clonotype was counted between two and nine times. The gene calls are TRBV6-1 and TRBJ1-5, with D uncertain. Germline V gene lookup returns CDR1 MNHNS and CDR2 SASEGT. The V end lost 10 bases, the J end lost 2 bases, and 15 bases lay between the germline ends. CDR3 length: 14 amino acids. This CDR3 reads CATLTVLGNQPQHF. As DNA, the CDR3 is TGTGCCACCCTCACAGTGTTGGGCAATCAGCCCCAGCATTTT.

The rearrangement links TRBV7-9 to TRBJ2-1; 9 bases are shared with TRBD1. Germline CDR1 SEHNR, CDR2 FQNEAQ (reference sequence). This CDR3 has 17 amino acids. V lost 4 bases, J lost 7 bases, and 14 bases stayed unmatched. CDR3 in amino acids: CASSSMPGTGRGNEQFF. The DNA for the CDR3 is TGTGCCAGCAGCTCCATGCCCGGGACAGGGAGAGGAAATGAGCAGTTCTTC.

The rearrangement links TRBV27 to TRBJ1-1, with a weak D call TRBD1 (6 bases). This CDR3 is built from 16 residues. Trimming stripped 5 bases from V and 0 bases from J, with 16 bases between. Germline CDR1 reads MNHEY; CDR2 reads SMNVEV (reference sequence). CDR3 region: CASSPRGGLMNTEAFF. CDR3 coding DNA: TGTGCCAGCAGTCCCCGGGGGGGGCTGATGAACACTGAAGCTTTCTTT.

There are many counts of this clonotype. The V gene is TRBV29-1, the J gene TRBJ2-7; 7 bases agree with TRBD1. Germline values: CDR1 SQVTM, CDR2 ANQGSEA. Losses at the gene ends were 6 bases for V and 4 bases for J; bases not matched to a gene: 9. This CDR3 is 13 amino acids long. The CDR3 bases are TGCAGCGTCTCTAAGGGACAGTTATACGAGCAGTACTTC. Protein sequence: CSVSKGQLYEQYF.

The rearrangement joins TRBV5-1 to TRBJ1-2; D not resolved. The CDR3 loop spans 13 amino acids. V lost 1 base to trimming and J lost 7 bases, with 11 bases between them. Germline V gene lookup returns CDR1 SGHRS and CDR2 YFSETQ. This chain's CDR3 is CASSLSSFGGYTF. The DNA of the CDR3 is TGCGCCAGCAGCTTGAGCTCCTTCGGTGGCTACACCTTC.

This clonotype has only a few counts. The chain joins TRBV29-1 to TRBJ1-1; the D gene is possibly TRBD1 (5 bases). The V end was cut by 6 bases, the J end by 0 bases, with 11 bases between. CDR3 length equals 13 residues. The germline V gene has CDR1 SQVTM and CDR2 ANQGSEA. The CDR3 here is CSVTGRMNTEAFF. The CDR3 region has the DNA TGCAGCGTCACGGGACGTATGAACACTGAAGCTTTCTTT.

The gene calls are TRBV3-1 and TRBJ2-4, with TRBD2 matching 12 bases. CDR1 and CDR2 (germline): LGHDT, YNNKEL (reference sequence). With V trimmed by 5 bases and J by 2 bases, 13 bases remained unmatched. This CDR3 has 19 amino acids. CDR3 loop: CASSLGLAGGRSSKNIQYF. CDR3 sequence (DNA): TGTGCCAGCAGCTTGGGGCTAGCGGGAGGGAGATCGTCCAAAAACATTCAGTACTTC.

This clonotype appeared a few times. The V call is TRBV19, the J call TRBJ2-1; D is possibly TRBD2 (7 bases). Per germline, CDR1 LNHDA and CDR2 SQIVND (reference sequence). The ends were cut back, 7 bases at V and 9 bases at J, with 16 bases in the middle. CDR3 length equals 13 residues. The CDR3 DNA is TGTGCCAGTAAAGTAGGGGGGGGCACTGAGCAGTTCTTC. The encoded protein is CASKVGGGTEQFF.

This clonotype came up a few times. The chain recombines TRBV10-3 with TRBJ2-7; 10 nucleotides line up with TRBD2. The trim removed 11 bases at V and 0 bases at J, leaving 4 bases unmatched. There are 13 residues in the CDR3. Per the germline V gene, CDR1 is ENHRY and CDR2 is SYGVKD. DNA of the CDR3: TGTGCCTCGGCTAGCGGGAGCTCCTACGAGCAGTACTTC. It codes for CASASGSSYEQYF.

This clonotype was recorded a few times. V gene TRBV20-1 combines with J gene TRBJ2-4; 7 bases match TRBD1. The CDR3 loop spans 16 amino acids. CDR1 and CDR2 from the germline V gene are DFQATT and SNEGSKA (reference sequence). V was pared by 8 bases and J by 3 bases, with 16 bases of the junction left unmatched. The CDR3 spells CSPKTIPGQHKNIQYF. CDR3 nucleotide sequence: TGCAGTCCGAAGACAATTCCGGGACAGCACAAAAACATTCAGTACTTC.

This chain uses TRBV9 with TRBJ2-1; D might be TRBD1 (5 bases). The CDR3 totals 13 residues. Trimming removed 9 bases from V and 6 bases from J, with 16 bases in between. Germline assignment: CDR1 SGDLS and CDR2 YYNGEE. CDR3 bases: TGTGCCACCTCAGGGTTAGGTCCCAATGAGCAGTTCTTC. It codes for CATSGLGPNEQFF. Full variable domain (remainder filled in from reference TRBV9 and TRBJ2-1): DSGVTQTPKHLITATGQRVTLRCSPRSGDLSVYWYQQSLDQGLQFLIQYYNGEERAKGNILERFSAQQFPDLHSELNLSSLELGDSALYFCATSGLGPNEQFFGPGTRLTVL.

This clonotype was detected a few times. This chain connects TRBV12-3 or TRBV12-4 to TRBJ2-2; D not resolved. The CDR3 runs 11 residues. Between the trimmed V and J ends, which lost 6 bases and 8 bases, there was a span of 7 bases. CDR3 protein: CASRRSGELFF. As DNA, the CDR3 is TGTGCCAGCAGAAGGTCGGGGGAGCTGTTTTTT.

This chain uses TRBV30 with TRBJ2-7; D is unresolved. The V gene's germline CDR1 is GTSNPN and CDR2 SVGIG (reference sequence). There are 12 residues in the CDR3. V shed 5 bases and J shed 2 bases, with 10 bases lying between them. CDR3 amino acids: CAWGPDAYEQYF. Here the CDR3 DNA reads TGTGCCTGGGGCCCGGACGCCTACGAGCAGTACTTC.

A few counts support this clonotype. V usage is TRBV12-3 or TRBV12-4 and J usage is TRBJ2-7; D not certain. The CDR3 totals 15 residues. V was pared by 5 bases and J by 2 bases, with 16 bases between. The DNA of the CDR3 is TGTGCCAGCAGTCCCCCTGGGTCTCCAGCCTACGAGCAGTACTTC. Its translation: CASSPPGSPAYEQYF.

This clonotype was seen at least ten times. The V gene is TRBV7-2, the J gene TRBJ1-2, with D unresolved. Germline V gene data show CDR1 as SGHTA and CDR2 as FQGNSA. The germline V and J ends were trimmed by 1 base and 4 bases, with 4 bases remaining between them. The CDR3 loop spans 12 amino acids. The CDR3: CASSLDSYGYTF. The CDR3 DNA reads TGTGCCAGCAGCTTAGACAGCTATGGCTACACCTTC. The full variable domain, its missing parts supplied by reference TRBV7-2 and TRBJ1-2, is GAGVSQSPSNKVTEKGKDVELRCDPISGHTALYWYRQSLGQGLEFLIYFQGNSAPDKSGLPSDRFSAERTGGSVSTLTIQRTQQEDSAVYLCASSLDSYGYTFGSGTRLTVV.

This clonotype turned up a few times. The chain combines TRBV7-9 with TRBJ2-1, with 7 bases matching TRBD2. Trimming cost V 2 bases and J 5 bases; bases outside gene matches: 12. The CDR3 totals 17 residues. Germline lookup yields CDR1 SEHNR and CDR2 FQNEAQ (reference sequence). The chain's CDR3 is CASSLPAGVGPHNEQFF. The DNA of the CDR3 is TGTGCCAGCAGCTTACCCGCGGGAGTAGGACCACACAATGAGCAGTTCTTC.

This clonotype was observed a handful of times. The rearrangement joins TRBV15 to TRBJ1-1, with a possible D match to TRBD1 (5 bases). In germline, CDR1 is LNHNV, CDR2 YYDKDF (reference sequence). The CDR3 totals 14 residues. V was trimmed by 1 base and J by 6 bases, leaving 12 bases between them. The CDR3 spells CATSRVGGIAEAFF. The CDR3, as DNA: TGTGCCACCAGCAGAGTCGGGGGTATCGCTGAAGCTTTCTTT.